This TCR beta chain stems from a study of T-cell reconstitution after alpha-beta-depleted transplantation in children. This clonotype was picked up a small number of times. The TCRbeta library was prepared with unique molecular identifiers. MiXCR, applied by TCRdb to the PCR reads, yields one record per CDR3 protein. The sample contains about 400,000 distinct CDR3 sequences, about a fifth of which appear only once. The CDR3 has 15 amino acids. V lost 1 base, J lost 3 bases, and 8 bases stayed unmatched. Looked up from germline, CDR1 is DFQATT and CDR2 is SNEGSKA (reference sequence). The sequencing here drew on PBMCs from the stem cell graft donor, taken from the stem cell graft. The V gene is TRBV20-1, the J gene TRBJ1-2; 7 positions match TRBD1. This sequence was found in a human donor who donated a stem cell graft to a child with acute myeloid leukemia. The CDR3 coding sequence is TGCAGTGCTAGAGCCCGAGGGCAGGGGGACTATGGCTACACCTTC. It codes for CSARARGQGDYGYTF.